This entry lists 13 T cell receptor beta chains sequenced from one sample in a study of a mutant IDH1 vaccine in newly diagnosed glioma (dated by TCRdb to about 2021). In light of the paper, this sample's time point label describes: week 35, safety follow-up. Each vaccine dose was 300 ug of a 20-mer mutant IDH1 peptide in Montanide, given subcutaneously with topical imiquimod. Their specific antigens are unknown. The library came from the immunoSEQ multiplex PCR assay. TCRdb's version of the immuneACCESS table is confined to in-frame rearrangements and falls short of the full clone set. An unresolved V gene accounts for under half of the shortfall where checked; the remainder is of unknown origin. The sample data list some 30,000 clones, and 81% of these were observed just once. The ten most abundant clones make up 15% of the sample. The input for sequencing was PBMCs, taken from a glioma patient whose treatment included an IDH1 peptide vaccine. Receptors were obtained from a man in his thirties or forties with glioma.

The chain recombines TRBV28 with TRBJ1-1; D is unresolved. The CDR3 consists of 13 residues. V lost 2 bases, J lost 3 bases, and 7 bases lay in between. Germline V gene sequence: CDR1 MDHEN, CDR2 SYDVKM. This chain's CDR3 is CASSLATYTEAFF. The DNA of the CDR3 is TGTGCCAGCAGTTTAGCGACCTACACTGAAGCTTTCTTT.

The CDR3 bases are TGTGCCAGTTCTCAAGAGACCCAGTACTTC. Protein product: CASSQETQYF. The chain carries TRBV2 and TRBJ2-5; D unresolved. This CDR3 is 10 amino acids long. Germline CDR1 and CDR2: SNHLY and FYNNEI. The V gene lost 9 bases and the J gene lost 2 bases, with 4 bases spanning the gap.

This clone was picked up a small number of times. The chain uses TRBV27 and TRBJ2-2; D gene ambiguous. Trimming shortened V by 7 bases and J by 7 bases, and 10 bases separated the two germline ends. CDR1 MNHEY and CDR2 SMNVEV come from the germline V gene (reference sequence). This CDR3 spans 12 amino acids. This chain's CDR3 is CASKGLIGELFF. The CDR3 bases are TGTGCCAGCAAAGGCCTCATCGGGGAGCTGTTTTTT.

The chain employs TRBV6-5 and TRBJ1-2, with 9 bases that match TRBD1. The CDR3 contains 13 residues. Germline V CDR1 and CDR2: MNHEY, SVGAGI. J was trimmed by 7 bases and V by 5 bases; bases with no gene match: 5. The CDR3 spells CASSQQGAAGYTF. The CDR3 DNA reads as TGTGCCAGCAGTCAACAGGGGGCTGCTGGCTACACCTTC.

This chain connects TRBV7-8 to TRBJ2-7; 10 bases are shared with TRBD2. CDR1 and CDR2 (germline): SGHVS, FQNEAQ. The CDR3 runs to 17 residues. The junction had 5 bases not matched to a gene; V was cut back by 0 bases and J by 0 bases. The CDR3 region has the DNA TGTGCCAGCAGCTTAGCGGCTAGCGGGGGAAGCTCCTACGAGCAGTACTTC. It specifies CASSLAASGGSSYEQYF.

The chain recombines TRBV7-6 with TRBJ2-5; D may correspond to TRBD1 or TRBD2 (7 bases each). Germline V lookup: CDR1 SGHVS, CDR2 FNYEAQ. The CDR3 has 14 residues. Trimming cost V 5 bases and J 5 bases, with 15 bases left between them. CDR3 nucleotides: TGTGCCAGCAGCCAGGGGGGGCGCGGGGAGACCCAGTACTTC. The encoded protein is CASSQGGRGETQYF. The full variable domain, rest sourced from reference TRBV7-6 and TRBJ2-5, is GAGVSQSPRYKVTKRGQDVALRCDPISGHVSLYWYRQALGQGPEFLTYFNYEAQQDKSGLPNDRFSAERPEGSISTLTIQRTEQRDSAMYRCASSQGGRGETQYFGPGTRLLVL.

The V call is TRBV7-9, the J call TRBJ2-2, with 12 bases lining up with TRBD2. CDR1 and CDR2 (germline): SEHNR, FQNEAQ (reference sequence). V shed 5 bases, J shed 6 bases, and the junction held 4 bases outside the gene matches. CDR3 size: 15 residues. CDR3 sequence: CASSLTSGSAGELFF. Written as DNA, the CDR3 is TGTGCCAGCAGCCTGACTAGCGGGAGCGCCGGGGAGCTGTTTTTT.

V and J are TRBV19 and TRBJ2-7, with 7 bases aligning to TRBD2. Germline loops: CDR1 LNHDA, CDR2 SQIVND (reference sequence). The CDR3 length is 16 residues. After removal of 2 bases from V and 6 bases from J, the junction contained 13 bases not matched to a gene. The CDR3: CASSIPAGVPAGEQYF. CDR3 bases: TGTGCCAGTAGTATACCGGCGGGAGTTCCTGCGGGCGAGCAGTACTTC.

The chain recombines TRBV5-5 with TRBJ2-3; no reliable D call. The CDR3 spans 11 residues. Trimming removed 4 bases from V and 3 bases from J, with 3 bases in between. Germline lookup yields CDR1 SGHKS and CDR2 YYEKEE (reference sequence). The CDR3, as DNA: TGTGCCAGCAGCCTAACAGATACGCAGTATTTT. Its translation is CASSLTDTQYF.

The CDR3 reads CATRLAGGPPLNEQFF. Written as DNA, the CDR3 is TGTGCCACAAGACTAGCGGGAGGGCCACCTTTAAATGAGCAGTTCTTC. The V and J genes are TRBV27 and TRBJ2-1; TRBD2 matches at 14 bases. Per germline, CDR1 MNHEY and CDR2 SMNVEV (reference sequence). This CDR3 comprises 16 residues. Trimming took 10 bases from V and 7 from J; bases not matched to a gene: 12.

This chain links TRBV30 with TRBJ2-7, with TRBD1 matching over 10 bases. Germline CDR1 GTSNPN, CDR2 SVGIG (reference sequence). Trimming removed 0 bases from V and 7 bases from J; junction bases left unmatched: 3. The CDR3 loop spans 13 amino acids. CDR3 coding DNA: TGTGCCTGGAGTGTCGGACAGGGGGTGGAGCAGTACTTC. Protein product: CAWSVGQGVEQYF.

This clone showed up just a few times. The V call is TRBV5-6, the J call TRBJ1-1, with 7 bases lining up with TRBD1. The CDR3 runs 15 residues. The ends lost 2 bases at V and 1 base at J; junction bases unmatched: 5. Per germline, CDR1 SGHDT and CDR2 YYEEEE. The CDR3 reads CASSLFDRENTEAFF. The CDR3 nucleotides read TGTGCCAGCAGCTTATTTGACAGGGAGAACACTGAAGCTTTCTTT.

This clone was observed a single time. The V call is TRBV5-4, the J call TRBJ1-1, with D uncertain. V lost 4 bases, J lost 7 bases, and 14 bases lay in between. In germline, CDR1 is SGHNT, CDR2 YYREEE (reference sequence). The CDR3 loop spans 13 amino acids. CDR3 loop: CASSPPGPVEAFF. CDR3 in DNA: TGTGCCAGCAGCCCCCCCGGGCCTGTTGAAGCTTTCTTT. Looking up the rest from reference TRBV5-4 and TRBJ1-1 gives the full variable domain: ETGVTQSPTHLIKTRGQQVTLRCSSQSGHNTVSWYQQALGQGPQFIFQYYREEENGRGNFPPRFSGLQFPNYSSELNVNALELDDSALYLCASSPPGPVEAFFGQGTRLTVV.